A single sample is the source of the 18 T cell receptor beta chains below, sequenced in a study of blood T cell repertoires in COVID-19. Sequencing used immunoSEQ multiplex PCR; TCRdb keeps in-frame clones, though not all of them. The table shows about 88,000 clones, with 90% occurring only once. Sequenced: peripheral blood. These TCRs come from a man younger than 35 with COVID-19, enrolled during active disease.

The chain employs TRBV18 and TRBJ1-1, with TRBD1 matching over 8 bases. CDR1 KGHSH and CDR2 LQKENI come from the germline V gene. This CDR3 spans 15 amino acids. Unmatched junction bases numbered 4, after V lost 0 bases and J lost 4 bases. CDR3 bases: TGTGCCAGCTCACCACCGACAGGGGTAGGCACTGAAGCTTTCTTT. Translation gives CASSPPTGVGTEAFF.

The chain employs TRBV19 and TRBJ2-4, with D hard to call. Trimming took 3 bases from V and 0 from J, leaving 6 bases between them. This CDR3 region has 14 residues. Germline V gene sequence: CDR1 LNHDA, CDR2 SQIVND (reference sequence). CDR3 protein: CASSMALAKNIQYF. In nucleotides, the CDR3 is TGTGCCAGTAGTATGGCCCTAGCCAAAAACATTCAGTACTTC.

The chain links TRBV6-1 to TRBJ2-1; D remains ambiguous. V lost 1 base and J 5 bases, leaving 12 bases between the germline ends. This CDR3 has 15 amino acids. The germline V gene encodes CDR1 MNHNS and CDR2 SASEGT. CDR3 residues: CASSEGLPRNNEQFF. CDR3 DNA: TGTGCCAGCAGTGAAGGTTTGCCCAGGAACAATGAGCAGTTCTTC.

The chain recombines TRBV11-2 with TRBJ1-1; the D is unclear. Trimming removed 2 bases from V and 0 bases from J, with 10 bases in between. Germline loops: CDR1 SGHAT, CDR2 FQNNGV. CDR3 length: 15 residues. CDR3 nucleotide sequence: TGTGCCAGCAGCTTAAGAACCCCAGTGAACACTGAAGCTTTCTTT. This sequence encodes CASSLRTPVNTEAFF.

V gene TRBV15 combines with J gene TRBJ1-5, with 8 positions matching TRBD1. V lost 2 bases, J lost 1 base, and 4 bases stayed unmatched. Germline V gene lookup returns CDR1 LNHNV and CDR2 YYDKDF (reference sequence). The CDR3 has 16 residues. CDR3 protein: CATSRPRTGSNQPQHF. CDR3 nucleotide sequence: TGTGCCACCAGCAGACCTAGGACAGGGAGCAATCAGCCCCAGCATTTT.

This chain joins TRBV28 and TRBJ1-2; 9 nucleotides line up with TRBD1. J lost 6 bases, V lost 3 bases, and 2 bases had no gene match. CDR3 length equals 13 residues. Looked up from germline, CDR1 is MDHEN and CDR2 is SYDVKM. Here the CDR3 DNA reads TGTGCCAGCAGTTTGGGACAGGGAAATGGCTACACCTTC. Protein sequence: CASSLGQGNGYTF.

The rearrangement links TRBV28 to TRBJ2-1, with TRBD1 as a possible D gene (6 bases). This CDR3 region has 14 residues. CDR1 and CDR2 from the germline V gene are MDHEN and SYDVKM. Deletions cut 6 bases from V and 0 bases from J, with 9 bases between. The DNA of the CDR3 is TGTGCCAGCAGGGACAGACTCTCCTACAATGAGCAGTTCTTC. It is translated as CASRDRLSYNEQFF.

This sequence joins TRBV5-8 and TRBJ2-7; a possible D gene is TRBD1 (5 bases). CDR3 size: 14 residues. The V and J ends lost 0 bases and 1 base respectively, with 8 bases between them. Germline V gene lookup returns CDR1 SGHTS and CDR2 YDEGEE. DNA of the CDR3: TGTGCCAGCAGCTTGGAGGGGAATTCCTACGAGCAGTACTTC. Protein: CASSLEGNSYEQYF.

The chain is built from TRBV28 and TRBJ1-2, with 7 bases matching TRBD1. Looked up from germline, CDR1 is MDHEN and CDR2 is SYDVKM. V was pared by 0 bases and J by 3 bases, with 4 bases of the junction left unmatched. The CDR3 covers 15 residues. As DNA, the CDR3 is TGTGCCAGCAGTTTATGGGATACAGGGGACTATGGCTACACCTTC. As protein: CASSLWDTGDYGYTF.

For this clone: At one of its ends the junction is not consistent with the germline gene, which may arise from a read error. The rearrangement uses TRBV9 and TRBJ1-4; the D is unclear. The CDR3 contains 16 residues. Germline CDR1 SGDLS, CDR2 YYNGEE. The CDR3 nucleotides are TGTGCCAGCAGCGTAGCCTCGGATGCAACTAATGAAAAACTGCTTTTT. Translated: CASSVASDATNEKLLF.

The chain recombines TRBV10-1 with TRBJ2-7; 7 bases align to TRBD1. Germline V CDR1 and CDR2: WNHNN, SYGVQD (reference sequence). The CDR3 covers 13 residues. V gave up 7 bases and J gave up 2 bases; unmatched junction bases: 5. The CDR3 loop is CASKQGWTYEQYF. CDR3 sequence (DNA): TGCGCCAGCAAACAGGGGTGGACCTACGAGCAGTACTTC.

DNA of the CDR3: TGTGCCAGCAGCTGGAGGGACCACAATGAGCAGTTCTTC. Translating gives CASSWRDHNEQFF. V and J are TRBV7-8 and TRBJ2-1; weak D call: TRBD2 (6 bases). Germline V gives CDR1 SGHVS, CDR2 FQNEAQ. V was clipped by 4 bases and J by 5 bases, with 9 bases between them. This CDR3 spans 13 amino acids.

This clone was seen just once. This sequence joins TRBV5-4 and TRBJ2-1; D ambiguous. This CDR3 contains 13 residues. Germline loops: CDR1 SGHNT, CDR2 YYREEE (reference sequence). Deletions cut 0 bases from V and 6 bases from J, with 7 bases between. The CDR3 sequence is CASSLVSGNEQFF. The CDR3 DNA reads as TGTGCCAGCAGCTTGGTGAGTGGCAATGAGCAGTTCTTC.

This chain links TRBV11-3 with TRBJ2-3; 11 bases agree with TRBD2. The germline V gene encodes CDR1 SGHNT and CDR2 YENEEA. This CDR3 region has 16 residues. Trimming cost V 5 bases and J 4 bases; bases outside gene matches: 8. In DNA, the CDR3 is TGTGCCAGCAGCGTAGGACTAGCGGGTTTCTCAGATACGCAGTATTTT. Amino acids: CASSVGLAGFSDTQYF. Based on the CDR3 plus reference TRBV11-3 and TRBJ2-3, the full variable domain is EAGVVQSPRYKIIEKKQPVAFWCNPISGHNTLYWYLQNLGQGPELLIRYENEEAVDDSQLPKDRFSAERLKGVDSTLKIQPAELGDSAVYLCASSVGLAGFSDTQYFGPGTRLTVL.

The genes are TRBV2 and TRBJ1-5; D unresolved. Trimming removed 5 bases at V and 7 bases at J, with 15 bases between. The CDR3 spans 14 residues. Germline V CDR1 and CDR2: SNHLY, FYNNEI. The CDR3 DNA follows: TGTGCCAGCAGTTCCGGGTCCATGGCCCAGCCCCAGCATTTT. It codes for CASSSGSMAQPQHF.

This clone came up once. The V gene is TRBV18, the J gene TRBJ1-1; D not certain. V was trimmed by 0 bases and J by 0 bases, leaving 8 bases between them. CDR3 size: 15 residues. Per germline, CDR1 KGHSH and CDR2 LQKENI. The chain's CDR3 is CASSPPNSMNTEAFF. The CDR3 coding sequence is TGTGCCAGCTCACCACCGAACTCAATGAACACTGAAGCTTTCTTT.

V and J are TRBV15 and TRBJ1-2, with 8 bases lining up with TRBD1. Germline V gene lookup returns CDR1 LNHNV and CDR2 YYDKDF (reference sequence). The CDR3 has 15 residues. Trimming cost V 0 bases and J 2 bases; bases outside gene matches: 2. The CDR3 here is CATSRERDRNYGYTF. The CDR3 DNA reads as TGTGCCACCAGCAGAGAACGGGACAGGAACTATGGCTACACCTTC.

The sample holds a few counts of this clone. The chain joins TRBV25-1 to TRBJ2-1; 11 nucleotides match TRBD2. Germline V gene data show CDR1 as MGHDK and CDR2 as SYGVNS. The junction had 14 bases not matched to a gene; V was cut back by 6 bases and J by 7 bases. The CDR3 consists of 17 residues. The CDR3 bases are TGTGCCAGCAGGGGGTTTGAGACTAGCGGGACGAGGAATGAGCAGTTCTTC. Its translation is CASRGFETSGTRNEQFF.